One and the same sample provided the 32 T cell receptor beta chains below, sequenced in a study of CD8 T cells in ankylosing spondylitis. Study observations and caveats: Typical of ankylosing spondylitis blood, it appeared, was a TCR beta motif of several highly homologous variants.

TCRdb analysed the 5' RACE reads with MiXCR anew, one entry per CDR3 protein. Of some 800,000 distinct CDR3 sequences in the sample, 12% were seen once. These receptors' antigens are unknown. Material: blood, either unsorted or a sorted T cell fraction (not recorded which). All receptors come from a male donor with ankylosing spondylitis.

The table lists this clonotype with a few counts. The junction does not match germline at one end; this may be a read error. The V and J genes are TRBV28 and TRBJ1-4; D remains ambiguous. Germline-derived CDR1 and CDR2 are MDHEN and SYDVKM. The CDR3 is 11 residues long. The CDR3 bases are TGCTCCTGTCGATCCGGAGAAAAACTGTTTTTT. It translates to CSCRSGEKLFF.

This clonotype was picked up a small number of times. The chain is built from TRBV4-2 and TRBJ1-2; 7 bases line up with TRBD1. Germline V gene data show CDR1 as LGHNA and CDR2 as YNFKEQ. The CDR3 is 15 amino acids. Trimming took 1 base from V and 3 from J; bases not matched to a gene: 5. CDR3 sequence: CASSQGGGGDYGYTF. The CDR3 DNA reads as TGTGCCAGCAGCCAAGGTGGAGGGGGCGACTATGGCTACACCTTC.

This clonotype occurred many times. This chain connects TRBV20-1 to TRBJ2-2; no clear D. The V end was cut by 1 base, the J end by 1 base, with 4 bases between. Germline V gene data show CDR1 as DFQATT and CDR2 as SNEGSKA (reference sequence). The CDR3 consists of 13 residues. The CDR3 region has the DNA TGCAGTGCTAGAGGCGGGAACACCGGGGAGCTGTTTTTT. Translated: CSARGGNTGELFF.

This clonotype appeared many times. This chain connects TRBV29-1 to TRBJ2-3; D gene ambiguous. Germline V gene data show CDR1 as SQVTM and CDR2 as ANQGSEA. V was shortened by 6 bases and J by 2 bases, with 15 bases between the two germline ends. CDR3 size: 14 residues. The CDR3 DNA reads TGCAGCGTCTCCGGACCCTTATACACAGATACGCAGTATTTT. Its protein product is CSVSGPLYTDTQYF.

This rearrangement joins TRBV25-1 to TRBJ2-3, with TRBD1 identical over 7 bases. Germline CDR1 is MGHDK and CDR2 is SYGVNS. This CDR3 has 14 amino acids. V trimming: 5 bases; J trimming: 4 bases; junction bases outside the gene matches: 6. The CDR3 DNA reads TGTGCCAGCAGTAACAGGGACAGTGCAGATACGCAGTATTTT. It is translated as CASSNRDSADTQYF. Combining the CDR3 with reference TRBV25-1 and TRBJ2-3 gives the whole variable domain EADIYQTPRYLVIGTGKKITLECSQTMGHDKMYWYQQDPGMELHLIHYSYGVNSTEKGDLSSESTVSRIRTEHFPLTLESARPSHTSQYLCASSNRDSADTQYFGPGTRLTVL.

This clonotype came up many times. The chain links TRBV20-1 to TRBJ2-7, with TRBD1 identical over 11 bases. With V trimmed by 4 bases and J by 2 bases, 13 bases remained unmatched. This CDR3 spans 17 amino acids. Germline-derived CDR1 and CDR2 are DFQATT and SNEGSKA (reference sequence). The CDR3: CSAKGQGEVRGAYEQYF. In nucleotides, the CDR3 is TGCAGTGCTAAGGGACAGGGGGAGGTCCGGGGCGCCTACGAGCAGTACTTC.

This clonotype has just a few counts. The rearrangement joins TRBV12-3 or TRBV12-4 to TRBJ1-6, with D perhaps matching TRBD1 (5 bases). The CDR3 totals 13 residues. V shed 5 bases and J shed 6 bases, with 8 bases lying between them. This CDR3 reads CASSGALNSPLHF. Here the CDR3 DNA reads TGTGCCAGCAGTGGGGCCCTTAATTCACCCCTCCACTTT.

The CDR3 is CASRLTRGLNTEAFF. In nucleotides, the CDR3 is TGCGCCAGCAGACTGACAAGGGGGTTGAACACTGAAGCTTTCTTT. This chain joins TRBV10-1 and TRBJ1-1, with a possible D match to TRBD1 (6 bases). CDR1 is WNHNN and CDR2 is SYGVQD in the germline V gene (reference sequence). This CDR3 has 15 amino acids. V was shortened by 6 bases and J by 0 bases, with 14 bases between the two germline ends.

The genes are TRBV4-2 and TRBJ2-1, with TRBD2 matching over 9 bases. V trimming: 4 bases; J trimming: 9 bases; junction bases outside the gene matches: 7. This CDR3 region has 14 residues. Germline V CDR1 and CDR2: LGHNA, YNFKEQ. This CDR3 reads CASSLTGTSTEQFF. DNA for the CDR3: TGTGCCAGCAGCCTTACCGGGACTAGCACTGAGCAGTTCTTC.

This clonotype came up a few times. This rearrangement joins TRBV15 to TRBJ1-2; D is possibly TRBD1 (5 bases). V was cut by 3 bases and J by 5 bases, with 13 bases left in between. The CDR3 is 14 residues long. Germline CDR1 LNHNV, CDR2 YYDKDF (reference sequence). CDR3 loop: CATSSTLGGYGYTF. As DNA, the CDR3 is TGTGCCACCAGCAGCACCTTGGGGGGTTATGGCTACACCTTC.

The chain carries TRBV7-7 and TRBJ2-5; possibly TRBD2 for D (7 bases). Germline lookup yields CDR1 SSHAT and CDR2 FNYEAQ (reference sequence). CDR3 length: 15 residues. The DNA of the CDR3 is TGTGCTAAATCCCAAGGGGGGGCGTTGGGAGAGACCCAGTACTTC. It specifies CAKSQGGALGETQYF.

For the CDR3, the DNA is TGTGCCAGCAGCATCGTGACAGGGGCTAACTATGGCTACACCTTC. It codes for CASSIVTGANYGYTF. The J gene is TRBJ1-2, the V gene TRBV5-6, with TRBD1 identical over 8 bases. The germline V gene has CDR1 SGHDT and CDR2 YYEEEE. With V trimmed by 4 bases and J by 0 bases, 5 bases remained unmatched. The CDR3 runs to 15 residues.

This clonotype has more than one count but fewer than ten. This sequence joins TRBV29-1 and TRBJ2-7, with unresolved D. Trimming removed 4 bases from V and 0 bases from J, with 16 bases in between. Germline lookup yields CDR1 SQVTM and CDR2 ANQGSEA. This CDR3 is 15 amino acids long. The CDR3 protein is CSVVGAYSSSYEQYF. For the CDR3, the DNA is TGCAGCGTTGTAGGCGCCTATTCTAGCTCCTACGAGCAGTACTTC.

The sample holds a few counts of this clonotype. This sequence joins TRBV6-1 and TRBJ1-1, with 8 bases matching TRBD1. This CDR3 has 15 residues. Germline CDR1 is MNHNS and CDR2 is SASEGT. With V trimmed by 4 bases and J by 2 bases, 6 bases remained unmatched. The CDR3 DNA reads TGTGCCAGCAGTGCCCGGACAGGGCCTAACACTGAAGCTTTCTTT. Translation: CASSARTGPNTEAFF.

Concerning this clonotype: The junction and the germline gene differ at one end; a read error may be behind it. Here the CDR3 DNA reads TGTGCCAGCAGTGAAGCAGTTCGGGCTCTCTTC. Amino acid sequence: CASSEAVRALF. This chain uses TRBV2 with TRBJ2-7; D is ambiguous. The CDR3 spans 11 residues. CDR1 is SNHLY and CDR2 is FYNNEI in the germline V gene.

The DNA for the CDR3 is TGCGCCAGCAGCCAAGATAGTAGGGTCAGGGACGGCTCCTACGAGCAGTACTTC. It codes for CASSQDSRVRDGSYEQYF. The J gene is TRBJ2-7, the V gene TRBV4-3, with D perhaps assigned TRBD1 or TRBD2 (5 bases each). This CDR3 has 18 amino acids. Trimming cost V 0 bases and J 0 bases, with 18 bases left between them. Germline CDR1 LGHNA, CDR2 YSLEER.

This clonotype was seen once. The chain carries TRBV7-2 and TRBJ2-1; D is uncertain. V shed 5 bases and J shed 7 bases, with 12 bases lying between them. The CDR3 is 13 residues long. The germline V gene encodes CDR1 SGHTA and CDR2 FQGNSA. This CDR3 is CASSRSTLNEQFF. The CDR3 region has the DNA TGTGCCAGCAGCCGGAGTACCTTAAATGAGCAGTTCTTC. The full variable domain, with the rest looked up from reference TRBV7-2 and TRBJ2-1, is GAGVSQSPSNKVTEKGKDVELRCDPISGHTALYWYRQSLGQGLEFLIYFQGNSAPDKSGLPSDRFSAERTGGSVSTLTIQRTQQEDSAVYLCASSRSTLNEQFFGPGTRLTVL.

About this clonotype: A much larger clone lies one base from this, so it may be a read error. The chain employs TRBV7-2 and TRBJ2-3, with no clear D. V was pared by 1 base and J by 5 bases, with 10 bases between. This CDR3 is built from 14 residues. Germline V gene sequence: CDR1 SGHTA, CDR2 FQGNSA. CDR3 nucleotides: TGTGCCAGCAGCTTAGTAGGATGGGGAGATACGCAGTATTTT. It codes for CASSLVGWGDTQYF. The full variable domain, rest sourced from reference TRBV7-2 and TRBJ2-3, is GAGVSQSPSNKVTEKGKDVELRCDPISGHTALYWYRQSLGQGLEFLIYFQGNSAPDKSGLPSDRFSAERTGGSVSTLTIQRTQQEDSAVYLCASSLVGWGDTQYFGPGTRLTVL.

This clonotype has a handful of counts. The chain carries TRBV20-1 and TRBJ2-7; 13 bases line up with TRBD2. This CDR3 comprises 14 residues. In germline, CDR1 is DFQATT, CDR2 SNEGSKA (reference sequence). The junction had 7 bases not matched to a gene; V was cut back by 6 bases and J by 5 bases. The CDR3 region has the DNA TGCAGTGCAATTGGGACTAGCGGGAAGGACGAGCAGTACTTC. Translation: CSAIGTSGKDEQYF.

The table lists this clonotype with a few counts. V and J are TRBV7-2 and TRBJ1-5, with a weak D call TRBD1 (5 bases). The CDR3 consists of 13 residues. V lost 5 bases, J lost 15 bases, and 20 bases lay in between. CDR1 and CDR2 from the germline V gene are SGHTA and FQGNSA. The CDR3 DNA reads as TGTGCCAGCAGCGGGCCGGGGGAGCGGAGGGCGCATTTT. Protein sequence: CASSGPGERRAHF.

The chain recombines TRBV3-1 with TRBJ2-3; TRBD2 matches 10 bases. The germline gives CDR1 LGHDT, CDR2 YNNKEL (reference sequence). The length of the CDR3 is 14 residues. V was pared by 4 bases and J by 5 bases, with 3 bases of the junction left unmatched. CDR3 sequence: CASSRLAGGDTQYF. In nucleotides, the CDR3 is TGTGCCAGCAGCCGACTAGCGGGTGGAGATACGCAGTATTTT.

This clonotype was detected only a few times. This chain joins TRBV4-3 and TRBJ1-2; D unclear. Trimming took off 0 bases at V and 0 bases at J, with 11 bases between the two ends. The CDR3 is 16 residues long. In germline, CDR1 is LGHNA, CDR2 YSLEER. Here the CDR3 DNA reads TGCGCCAGCAGCCAAGATTCAGCAAACTCTAACTATGGCTACACCTTC. This sequence encodes CASSQDSANSNYGYTF.

The gene calls are TRBV20-1 and TRBJ2-5; D gene uncertain. The germline V gene encodes CDR1 DFQATT and CDR2 SNEGSKA (reference sequence). Trimming removed 5 bases from V and 2 bases from J, with 9 bases in between. The CDR3 has 12 amino acids. DNA for the CDR3: TGCAGTGCTCCCTTGGGACAAGAGACCCAGTACTTC. Its protein is CSAPLGQETQYF.

The chain recombines TRBV27 with TRBJ1-1; the D is unclear. The CDR3 length is 13 residues. Germline V gene data show CDR1 as MNHEY and CDR2 as SMNVEV (reference sequence). The germline V and J ends were trimmed by 1 base and 6 bases, with 9 bases remaining between them. The CDR3 sequence is CASSLLGVSEAFF. Here the CDR3 DNA reads TGTGCCAGCAGTTTATTGGGAGTATCTGAAGCTTTCTTT.

A few counts support this clonotype. V gene TRBV12-3 or TRBV12-4 combines with J gene TRBJ2-2; 7 bases align to TRBD1. Trimming removed 5 bases from V and 1 base from J; junction bases left unmatched: 10. The CDR3 sequence is 17 residues long. CDR3: CASSKRQGLGNTGELFF. DNA for the CDR3: TGTGCCAGCAGTAAAAGACAGGGTTTAGGGAACACCGGGGAGCTGTTTTTT.

This clonotype was picked up many times. The chain couples TRBV20-1 to TRBJ1-6; TRBD1 agrees at 7 bases. With V trimmed by 2 bases and J by 4 bases, 8 bases remained unmatched. The CDR3 spans 16 residues. Germline V CDR1 and CDR2: DFQATT, SNEGSKA (reference sequence). CDR3 DNA sequence: TGCAGTGCTAGAATAATGGCAGGGGGTTATAATTCACCCCTCCACTTT. It encodes CSARIMAGGYNSPLHF.

This clonotype was detected only a few times. The chain joins TRBV7-2 to TRBJ1-1, with 10 bases that match TRBD1. V trimming: 5 bases; J trimming: 2 bases; junction bases outside the gene matches: 11. The CDR3 spans 17 residues. The germline V gene encodes CDR1 SGHTA and CDR2 FQGNSA. CDR3 sequence (DNA): TGTGCCAGCAGCGAGCTCCGACAGGGGGCGAGTAACACTGAAGCTTTCTTT. Amino acid sequence: CASSELRQGASNTEAFF. Based on the CDR3 plus reference TRBV7-2 and TRBJ1-1, the full variable domain is GAGVSQSPSNKVTEKGKDVELRCDPISGHTALYWYRQSLGQGLEFLIYFQGNSAPDKSGLPSDRFSAERTGGSVSTLTIQRTQQEDSAVYLCASSELRQGASNTEAFFGQGTRLTVV.

In this sample, this clonotype turned up many times. The chain joins TRBV12-3 or TRBV12-4 to TRBJ1-1; TRBD1 might be the D (6 bases). The length of the CDR3 is 14 residues. The V gene lost 5 bases and the J gene lost 1 base, with 11 bases spanning the gap. CDR3 DNA: TGTGCCAGCAGTATACCGACAGGGAACACTGAAGCTTTCTTT. It yields the protein CASSIPTGNTEAFF.

In its sample, this clonotype was seen a few times. This rearrangement joins TRBV20-1 to TRBJ1-1; D is unclear. Trimming cost V 6 bases and J 4 bases, with 15 bases left between them. Germline CDR1 and CDR2: DFQATT and SNEGSKA (reference sequence). There are 13 residues in the CDR3. DNA for the CDR3: TGCAGTGCCACCTGGTACCGAGGCACTGAAGCTTTCTTT. Its protein product is CSATWYRGTEAFF.

This clonotype was seen ten or more times. V and J are TRBV29-1 and TRBJ1-2, with D perhaps TRBD1 (6 bases). CDR3 length: 10 amino acids. From germline, CDR1 is SQVTM and CDR2 ANQGSEA. V shed 6 bases and J shed 8 bases, with 10 bases lying between them. CDR3 amino acids: CSVYRVGYTF. The CDR3 DNA reads TGCAGCGTGTACAGGGTCGGCTACACCTTC.

This clonotype was picked up a small number of times. The chain carries TRBV20-1 and TRBJ2-7; 11 bases agree with TRBD2. The CDR3 totals 15 residues. With V trimmed by 2 bases and J by 3 bases, 6 bases remained unmatched. CDR1 is DFQATT and CDR2 is SNEGSKA in the germline V gene (reference sequence). The CDR3 here is CSARFGTSGIYEQYF. The CDR3 coding sequence is TGCAGTGCTAGATTTGGGACTAGCGGAATCTACGAGCAGTACTTC.

The V call is TRBV20-1, the J call TRBJ2-2; 8 nucleotides match TRBD2. V was pared by 3 bases and J by 3 bases, with 6 bases of the junction left unmatched. This CDR3 spans 15 amino acids. Per the germline V gene, CDR1 is DFQATT and CDR2 is SNEGSKA (reference sequence). CDR3 sequence reads: CSARESGRHTGELFF. Here the CDR3 DNA reads TGCAGTGCTAGGGAAAGCGGGAGACACACCGGGGAGCTGTTTTTT.